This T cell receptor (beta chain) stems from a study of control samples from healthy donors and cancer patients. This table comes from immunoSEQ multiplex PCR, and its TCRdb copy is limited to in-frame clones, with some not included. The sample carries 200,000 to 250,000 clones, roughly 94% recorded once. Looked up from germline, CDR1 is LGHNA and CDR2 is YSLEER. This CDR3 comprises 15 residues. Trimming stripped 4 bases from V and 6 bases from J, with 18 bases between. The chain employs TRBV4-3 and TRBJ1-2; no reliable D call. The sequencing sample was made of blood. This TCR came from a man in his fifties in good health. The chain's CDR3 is CASSPLSVNEDGYTF. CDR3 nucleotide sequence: TGCGCCAGCAGCCCACTGTCCGTTAACGAGGATGGCTACACCTTC.